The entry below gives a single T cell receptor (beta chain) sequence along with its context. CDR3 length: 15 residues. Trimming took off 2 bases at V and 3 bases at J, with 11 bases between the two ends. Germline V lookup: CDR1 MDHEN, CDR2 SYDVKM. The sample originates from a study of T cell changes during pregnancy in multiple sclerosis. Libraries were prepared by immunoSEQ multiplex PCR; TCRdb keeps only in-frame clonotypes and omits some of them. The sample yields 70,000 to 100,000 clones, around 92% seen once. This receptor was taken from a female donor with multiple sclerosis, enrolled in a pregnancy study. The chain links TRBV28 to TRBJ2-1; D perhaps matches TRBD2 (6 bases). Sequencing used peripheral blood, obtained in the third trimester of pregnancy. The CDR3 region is CASSLELAFYNEQFF. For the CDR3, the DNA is TGTGCCAGCAGTTTAGAGCTAGCGTTCTACAATGAGCAGTTCTTC.